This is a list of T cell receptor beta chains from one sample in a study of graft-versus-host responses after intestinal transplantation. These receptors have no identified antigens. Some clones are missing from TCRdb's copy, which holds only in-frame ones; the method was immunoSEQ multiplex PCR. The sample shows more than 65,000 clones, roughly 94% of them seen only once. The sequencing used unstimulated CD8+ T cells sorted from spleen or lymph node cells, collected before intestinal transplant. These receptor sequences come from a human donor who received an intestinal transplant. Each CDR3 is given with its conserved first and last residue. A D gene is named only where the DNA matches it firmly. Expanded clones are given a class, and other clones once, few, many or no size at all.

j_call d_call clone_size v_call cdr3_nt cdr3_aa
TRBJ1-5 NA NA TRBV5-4 TGTGCCAGCAGCTTCGGAGGACGTGATAGCAATCAGCCCCAGCATTTT CASSFGGRDSNQPQHF
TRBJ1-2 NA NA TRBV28 TGTGCCAGCAGTTTTGCACTTAACTATGGCTACACCTTC CASSFALNYGYTF
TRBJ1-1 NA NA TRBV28 TGTGCCAGCAGTTTAGAATCCGGAGGATTCTCTGGAGCTTTCTTT CASSLESGGFSGAFF
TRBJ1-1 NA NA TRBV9 TGTGCCAGCAGCGTAGGAAATCGGGCTGAAGCTTTCTTT CASSVGNRAEAFF
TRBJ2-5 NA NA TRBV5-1 TGCGCCAGCAGCCCCATCAGGGGAACCGAACAAGAGACCCAGTACTTC CASSPIRGTEQETQYF
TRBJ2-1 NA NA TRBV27 TGTGCCAGCAGCCAAACCCAAGACAATGAGCAGTTCTTC CASSQTQDNEQFF
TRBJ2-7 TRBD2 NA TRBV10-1 TGCGCCAGCAGTGGAACTAGCGGGAGTGACGAGCAGTACTTC CASSGTSGSDEQYF
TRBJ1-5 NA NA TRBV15 TGTGCCACTAGCAGAGCCACAGTCAATCAGCCCCAGCATTTT CATSRATVNQPQHF
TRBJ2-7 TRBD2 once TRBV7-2 TGTGCCAGCAGGGAGGGGACTAGTTTCGAGCAGTACTTC CASREGTSFEQYF
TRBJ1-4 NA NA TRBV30 TGTGCCTGGAGTGTACTACAGGGACCTAATGAAAAACTGTTTTTT CAWSVLQGPNEKLFF
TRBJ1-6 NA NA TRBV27 TGTGCCAGCAGTGCAAGGGTCTCGCGTATGGATACTTCACCCCTCCACTTT CASSARVSRMDTSPLHF
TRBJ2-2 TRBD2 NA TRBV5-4 TGTGCCAGCAGCTTGGGACTAGCGGGCCTTAACACCGGGGAGCTGTTTTTT CASSLGLAGLNTGELFF
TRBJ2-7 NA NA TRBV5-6 TGTGCCAGCAGCTTGGGTCAGTCCTACGAGCAGTACTTC CASSLGQSYEQYF
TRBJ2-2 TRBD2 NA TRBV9 TGTGCCAGCAGCGACCCCAGGACTAGCGGGACCAACACCGGGGAGCTGTTTTTT CASSDPRTSGTNTGELFF
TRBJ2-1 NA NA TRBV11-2 TGTGCCAGCAGCTTAGGGGTCAATGAGCAGTTCTTC CASSLGVNEQFF
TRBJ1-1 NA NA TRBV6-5 TGTGCCAGCAGTTACTACATTCCGCGGGGAGACACTGAAGCTTTCTTT CASSYYIPRGDTEAFF
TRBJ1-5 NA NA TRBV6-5 TGTGCCAGCGGCTACAGGAATCAGCCCCAGCATTTT CASGYRNQPQHF
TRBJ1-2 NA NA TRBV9 TGTGCCAGCAGCGTACTTCCACCGGTGGGCTACACCTTC CASSVLPPVGYTF
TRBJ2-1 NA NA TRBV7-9 TGTGCCAGCAGCTCCTACAGGTTAAATGAGCAGTTCTTC CASSSYRLNEQFF
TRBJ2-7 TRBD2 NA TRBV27 TGTGCCAGCAGTTCCGGGACTAGCGGGGTTAGGGAGCAGTACTTC CASSSGTSGVREQYF
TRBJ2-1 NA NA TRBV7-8 TGTGCCAGCAGCTTAGTCGGGTCCCTTCGGGGTAATGAGCAGTTCTTC CASSLVGSLRGNEQFF
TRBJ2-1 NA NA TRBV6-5 TGTGCCAGCAGTTACTCAGGGGGTTTGCAGTTCTTC CASSYSGGLQFF
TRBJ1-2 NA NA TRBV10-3 TGTGCCATCAGTGATCCGGGACACCCTAACTATGGCTACACCTTC CAISDPGHPNYGYTF
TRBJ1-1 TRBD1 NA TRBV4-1 TGCGCCAGCAGCCGCGACAGGGGACCGAACACTGAAGCTTTCTTT CASSRDRGPNTEAFF
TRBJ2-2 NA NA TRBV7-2 TGTGCCAGCAGCAATATTAACGCCGGGGAGCTGTTTTTT CASSNINAGELFF
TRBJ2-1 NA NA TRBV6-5 TGTGCCAGCAGTAGTGCACTAGCCCCCAATGAGCAGTTCTTC CASSSALAPNEQFF
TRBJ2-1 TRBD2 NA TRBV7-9 TGTGCCAGCAGTTCCTATCCCGGGACTATGGAGAATGAGCAGTTCTTC CASSSYPGTMENEQFF
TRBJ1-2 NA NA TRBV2 TGTGCCAGCAGTGAAGGGGGTAGAAGTAATAACTATGGCTACACCTTC CASSEGGRSNNYGYTF
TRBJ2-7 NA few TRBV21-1 TGTGCCAGCAGCAAAGCACAGGGGGTTTCCTACGAGCAGTACTTC CASSKAQGVSYEQYF
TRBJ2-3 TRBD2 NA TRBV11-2 TGTGCCAGCAGCTCCCCCGAGCGGGAGACGGAGGGCCACACAGATACGCAGTATTTT CASSSPERETEGHTDTQYF
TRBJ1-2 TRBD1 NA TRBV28 TGTGCCAGCAGCTCCCGACAGGGGGACTATGGCTACACCTTC CASSSRQGDYGYTF
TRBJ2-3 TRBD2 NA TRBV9 TGTGCCAGCAGCGTAGAGGCTAGCGGGAGGGCCGGAGATACGCAGTATTTT CASSVEASGRAGDTQYF
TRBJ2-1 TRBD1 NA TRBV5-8 TGTGCCAGCAGCTTTGACAGGGAGTACAATGAGCAGTTCTTC CASSFDREYNEQFF
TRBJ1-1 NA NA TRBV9 TGTGCCAGCAGCGTAGGGGAGAACACTGAAGCTTTCTTT CASSVGENTEAFF
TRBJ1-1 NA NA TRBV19 TGTGCCAGTAGTATGGGGTGGGGCAACACTGAAGCTTTCTTT CASSMGWGNTEAFF
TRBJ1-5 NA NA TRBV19 TGTGCCAGTAGAGGGGGGGTTAGCAATCAGCCCCAGCATTTT CASRGGVSNQPQHF
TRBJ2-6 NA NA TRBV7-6 TGTGCCAGCAGCTTAGCGTCTTTCAATTCTGGGGCCAACGTCCTGACTTTC CASSLASFNSGANVLTF
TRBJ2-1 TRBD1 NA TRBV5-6 TGTGCCAGCAGCTGGGGACAGGGGTCGTTCAATGAGCAGTTCTTC CASSWGQGSFNEQFF
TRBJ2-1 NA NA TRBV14 TGTGCCAGCAGCCACGGGGTATACAATGAGCAGTTCTTC CASSHGVYNEQFF
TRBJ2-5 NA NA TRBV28 TGTGCCAGCAGTTTAACTGGGGAGACCCAGTACTTC CASSLTGETQYF
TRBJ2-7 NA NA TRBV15 TGTGCCACCAGCAGAGATGGCCCGGGAGACTACTACGAGCAGTACTTC CATSRDGPGDYYEQYF
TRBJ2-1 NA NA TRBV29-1 TGCAGCGTTGAAGTTCTCGCGGGCGGGGCGGGCCTGAATGAGCAGTTCTTC CSVEVLAGGAGLNEQFF